This TCR beta chain is from a study of T cell changes during pregnancy in multiple sclerosis. TCRdb's copy holds only in-frame clones and misses some; the assay was immunoSEQ multiplex PCR. The sample includes over 65,000 clones, approximately 90% of them seen just once. Germline V gene sequence: CDR1 LNHNV, CDR2 YYDKDF (reference sequence). CDR3 length: 17 amino acids. J lost 0 bases, V lost 0 bases, and 7 bases had no gene match. The chain couples TRBV15 to TRBJ1-1; 7 bases align to TRBD1. This TCR was recovered from a female donor in good health, enrolled as a control in a pregnancy study. The sample in question was peripheral blood, obtained in the first trimester of pregnancy. Written as DNA, the CDR3 is TGTGCCACCAGCAGAGAAGCAGGGGGATGGATGAACACTGAAGCTTTCTTT. Protein: CATSREAGGWMNTEAFF.